The rows below give T cell receptor beta chains drawn from one sample of a study of cytomegalovirus exposure and HLA in healthy donors. TCRdb's table, derived via immunoSEQ multiplex PCR, lists solely in-frame clones and lacks some. Listed are 130,000 to 150,000 clones; 0.96% falls within the top ten. The sequenced material came from PBMCs. The receptors were gathered from a male donor in good health and CMV-seronegative. CDR3s include the opening cysteine and the closing phenylalanine or tryptophan. A D gene is named only where the DNA matches it firmly.

d_gene: -
j_gene: TRBJ1-2
v_gene: TRBV13
CDR3nt: TGTGCCAGCAGCGAACAGATGAAGCCGCCCGTAAACTATGGCTACACCTTC
CDR3aa: CASSEQMKPPVNYGYTF

d_gene: -
j_gene: TRBJ2-1
v_gene: TRBV19
CDR3nt: TGTGCCAGTATTATGACAGCAAGCTCCTACAATGAGCAGTTCTTC
CDR3aa: CASIMTASSYNEQFF

d_gene: -
j_gene: TRBJ2-7
v_gene: TRBV10-1
CDR3nt: TGCGCCAGGCACGACAGCCACTCCTACGAGCAGTACTTC
CDR3aa: CARHDSHSYEQYF

d_gene: -
j_gene: TRBJ2-2
v_gene: TRBV2
CDR3nt: TGTGCCATCCTGCGGACTGTCAACACCGGGGAGCTGTTTTTT
CDR3aa: CAILRTVNTGELFF

d_gene: TRBD1
j_gene: TRBJ2-1
v_gene: TRBV28
CDR3nt: TGTGCCAGCAGTTCAAGCTTGACAGGGATCTACAATGAGCAGTTCTTC
CDR3aa: CASSSSLTGIYNEQFF

d_gene: -
j_gene: TRBJ2-1
v_gene: TRBV10-3
CDR3nt: TGTGCCCCGGGGGATCCGGGTGAGCAGTTCTTC
CDR3aa: CAPGDPGEQFF

d_gene: -
j_gene: TRBJ2-3
v_gene: TRBV28
CDR3nt: TGTGCCAGCAGTTCCCCCCGAGGGCTAGGCACAGATACGCAGTATTTT
CDR3aa: CASSSPRGLGTDTQYF

d_gene: -
j_gene: TRBJ2-1
v_gene: TRBV4-3
CDR3nt: TGCGCCAGCAGCCAAGATTGGCCCCACACGGGCAATGAGCAGTTCTTC
CDR3aa: CASSQDWPHTGNEQFF

d_gene: -
j_gene: TRBJ2-7
v_gene: TRBV6-5
CDR3nt: TGTGCCAGCAGTTACTCGGTGAGGGGGACTACCTACGAGCAGTACTTC
CDR3aa: CASSYSVRGTTYEQYF

d_gene: TRBD1
j_gene: TRBJ1-5
v_gene: TRBV9
CDR3nt: TGTGCCAGCAGCGACGGGACAGACGATCAGCCCCAGCATTTT
CDR3aa: CASSDGTDDQPQHF

d_gene: -
j_gene: TRBJ1-2
v_gene: TRBV2
CDR3nt: TGTGCCGAAGGGACTTCAGGAGCTACTTATGGCTACACCTTC
CDR3aa: CAEGTSGATYGYTF

d_gene: -
j_gene: TRBJ2-2
v_gene: TRBV10-3
CDR3nt: TGTGCCATCATGGCCTGGAGGGCCGGGAACACCGGGGAGCTGTTTTTT
CDR3aa: CAIMAWRAGNTGELFF

d_gene: -
j_gene: TRBJ1-2
v_gene: TRBV6-6
CDR3nt: TGTGCCAGCAGTCCAAACCCAGGGTTCTATGGCTACACCTTC
CDR3aa: CASSPNPGFYGYTF

d_gene: -
j_gene: TRBJ1-1
v_gene: TRBV18
CDR3nt: TGTGCCAGCTCACCACCAAGCTCAGGGTGGGCCACTGAAGCTTTCTTT
CDR3aa: CASSPPSSGWATEAFF

d_gene: -
j_gene: TRBJ1-5
v_gene: TRBV27
CDR3nt: TGTGCCAGCAGCCGGGGGGATCAGCCCCAGCATTTT
CDR3aa: CASSRGDQPQHF

d_gene: -
j_gene: TRBJ2-7
v_gene: TRBV18
CDR3nt: TGTGCCAGCTCAGCCAGGGGGGATGCTTACGAGCAGTACTTC
CDR3aa: CASSARGDAYEQYF

d_gene: TRBD2
j_gene: TRBJ2-3
v_gene: TRBV7-7
CDR3nt: TGTGCCAGCAGCTTGGCGGGAGGGCCCACAGATACGCAGTATTTT
CDR3aa: CASSLAGGPTDTQYF

d_gene: TRBD1
j_gene: TRBJ2-7
v_gene: TRBV19
CDR3nt: TGTGCCAGTAGTAGAAATCGCGGGACAGGGGGTTACGAGCAGTACTTC
CDR3aa: CASSRNRGTGGYEQYF

d_gene: -
j_gene: TRBJ2-7
v_gene: TRBV30
CDR3nt: TGTGCCTGGAGGGAGACTTTGGAGCAGTACTTC
CDR3aa: CAWRETLEQYF

d_gene: -
j_gene: TRBJ1-1
v_gene: TRBV5-8
CDR3nt: TGTGCCAGCAGCTTGTCGCGGGGACGGACTGAAGCTTTCTTT
CDR3aa: CASSLSRGRTEAFF

d_gene: -
j_gene: TRBJ1-4
v_gene: TRBV30
CDR3nt: TGTGCCTGGAACAGGGCTACCAATGAAAAACTGTTTTTT
CDR3aa: CAWNRATNEKLFF

d_gene: TRBD1
j_gene: TRBJ2-7
v_gene: TRBV5-6
CDR3nt: TGTGCCACCCATCTTACAGGGGCCTCGAGCTCCTACGAGCAGTACTTC
CDR3aa: CATHLTGASSSYEQYF

d_gene: -
j_gene: TRBJ1-1
v_gene: TRBV5-5
CDR3nt: TGTGCCAGCAGCCCGCGACTACACGGGAACACTGAAGCTTTCTTT
CDR3aa: CASSPRLHGNTEAFF

d_gene: -
j_gene: TRBJ1-2
v_gene: TRBV5-1
CDR3nt: TGCGCCAGCAGTTGGGACATCCAAAGAGACTACACCTTC
CDR3aa: CASSWDIQRDYTF

d_gene: TRBD2
j_gene: TRBJ2-2
v_gene: TRBV27
CDR3nt: TGTGCCAGCAGCCGTAGCGGGACTAACACCGGGGAGCTGTTTTTT
CDR3aa: CASSRSGTNTGELFF

d_gene: -
j_gene: TRBJ2-1
v_gene: TRBV20-1
CDR3nt: TGCAGTGCTAGTTGGCTCAATGAGCAGTTCTTC
CDR3aa: CSASWLNEQFF

d_gene: -
j_gene: TRBJ2-1
v_gene: TRBV19
CDR3nt: TGTGCCAGTAGTACAGGGGGGACCCTGCCGTACTACAATGAGCAGTTCTTC
CDR3aa: CASSTGGTLPYYNEQFF

d_gene: TRBD1
j_gene: TRBJ1-1
v_gene: TRBV18
CDR3nt: TGTGCCAGCTCACCGGGACAGGGTGGCACTGAAGCTTTCTTT
CDR3aa: CASSPGQGGTEAFF

d_gene: -
j_gene: TRBJ2-2
v_gene: TRBV19
CDR3nt: TGTGCCAGTCTTCCCCGGGAAAACACCGGGGAGCTGTTTTTT
CDR3aa: CASLPRENTGELFF

d_gene: TRBD2
j_gene: TRBJ2-3
v_gene: TRBV4-3
CDR3nt: TGCGCCAGCAGCCAAGAGCGGGGATTCGGGACTAGCGGGGACACGCAGTATTTT
CDR3aa: CASSQERGFGTSGDTQYF

d_gene: TRBD2
j_gene: TRBJ2-7
v_gene: TRBV19
CDR3nt: TGTGCCAGTAGTACTGGACTAGCAGACTCCTACGAGCAGTACTTC
CDR3aa: CASSTGLADSYEQYF

d_gene: -
j_gene: TRBJ1-6
v_gene: TRBV29-1
CDR3nt: TGCAGCGCCATACAGGGAGAGGGGGATCCCCTCCACTTT
CDR3aa: CSAIQGEGDPLHF

d_gene: -
j_gene: TRBJ2-7
v_gene: TRBV19
CDR3nt: TGTGCCAGTAGTATAGTTGGACAGCTGGATAAATACGAGCAGTACTTC
CDR3aa: CASSIVGQLDKYEQYF

d_gene: TRBD2
j_gene: TRBJ2-7
v_gene: TRBV6-1
CDR3nt: TGTGCCAGCACCTTTGGACTAGCGGACTCCTACGAGCAGTACTTC
CDR3aa: CASTFGLADSYEQYF

d_gene: -
j_gene: TRBJ2-5
v_gene: TRBV25-1
CDR3nt: TGTGCCAGCAGGGATGGACAGACCTTCCAAGAGACCCAGTACTTC
CDR3aa: CASRDGQTFQETQYF

d_gene: -
j_gene: TRBJ2-1
v_gene: TRBV5-1
CDR3nt: TGCGCCAGCAGCGATCAGGGGTCCGACAATGAGCAGTTCTTC
CDR3aa: CASSDQGSDNEQFF

d_gene: -
j_gene: TRBJ1-1
v_gene: TRBV25-1
CDR3nt: TGTGCCAGCAGTCCGGGACTCCGGAACACTGAAGCTTTCTTT
CDR3aa: CASSPGLRNTEAFF

d_gene: TRBD2
j_gene: TRBJ2-3
v_gene: TRBV5-1
CDR3nt: TGCGCCACCAGCCCGGAAACGGGACTAGCGAGCGGCACAGATACGCAGTATTTT
CDR3aa: CATSPETGLASGTDTQYF

d_gene: TRBD1
j_gene: TRBJ2-7
v_gene: TRBV5-1
CDR3nt: TGCGCCAGCAGCGAGGGACAGGCGTCCTACGAGCAGTACTTC
CDR3aa: CASSEGQASYEQYF

d_gene: -
j_gene: TRBJ1-2
v_gene: TRBV19
CDR3nt: TGTGCCAGTAGTCTGGACCGGGGATATGGCTACACCTTC
CDR3aa: CASSLDRGYGYTF

d_gene: -
j_gene: TRBJ2-7
v_gene: TRBV6-6
CDR3nt: TGTGCCAGCAGTTACAGGAGGGCTACCTACGAGCAGTACTTC
CDR3aa: CASSYRRATYEQYF

d_gene: -
j_gene: TRBJ2-3
v_gene: TRBV7-9
CDR3nt: TGTGCCAGCAGCCTGGGGGGATTCACAGATACGCAGTATTTT
CDR3aa: CASSLGGFTDTQYF

d_gene: TRBD2
j_gene: TRBJ2-1
v_gene: TRBV27
CDR3nt: TGTGCCAGCAGTTTATTGGTCGGGGGGTTGAAGGGTTATGAGCAGTTCTTC
CDR3aa: CASSLLVGGLKGYEQFF

d_gene: TRBD1
j_gene: TRBJ1-5
v_gene: TRBV23-1
CDR3nt: TGCGCCAGCAGTTCTGGGACAGACAGCAATCAGCCCCAGCATTTT
CDR3aa: CASSSGTDSNQPQHF

d_gene: TRBD2
j_gene: TRBJ2-5
v_gene: TRBV5-1
CDR3nt: TGCGCCAGCAGCACCGGACTAGCGGGGGGGGGAGAGACCCAGTACTTC
CDR3aa: CASSTGLAGGGETQYF

d_gene: TRBD2
j_gene: TRBJ2-3
v_gene: TRBV4-2
CDR3nt: TGTGCCAGCAGCCAGGGACTAGGTGAGGGGCAGTATTTT
CDR3aa: CASSQGLGEGQYF

d_gene: -
j_gene: TRBJ1-1
v_gene: TRBV29-1
CDR3nt: TGCAGCGTTGAACCCTCGACAGTGAACACTGAAGCTTTCTTT
CDR3aa: CSVEPSTVNTEAFF

d_gene: TRBD1
j_gene: TRBJ2-7
v_gene: TRBV25-1
CDR3nt: TGTGCCAGCAGTGATCTGGGACAGGCCTACGAGCAGTACTTC
CDR3aa: CASSDLGQAYEQYF

d_gene: TRBD2
j_gene: TRBJ2-7
v_gene: TRBV28
CDR3nt: TGTGCCAGCGGGGGGGGGAGCTCCTACGAGCAGTACTTC
CDR3aa: CASGGGSSYEQYF

d_gene: TRBD1
j_gene: TRBJ1-3
v_gene: TRBV18
CDR3nt: TGTGCCAGCTCACCACCCACAGGGGCGAACACCATATATTTT
CDR3aa: CASSPPTGANTIYF

d_gene: -
j_gene: TRBJ1-5
v_gene: TRBV28
CDR3nt: TGTGCCAGCTCCCAAACCCAGAAAAGCAATCAGCCCCAGCATTTT
CDR3aa: CASSQTQKSNQPQHF

d_gene: -
j_gene: TRBJ1-5
v_gene: TRBV30
CDR3nt: TGTGCCTGGGGGGGGGACACCGATCAGCCCCAGCATTTT
CDR3aa: CAWGGDTDQPQHF

d_gene: TRBD1
j_gene: TRBJ2-4
v_gene: TRBV7-2
CDR3nt: TGTGCCAGCAGCGAACGAAGACAGGGAAACATTCAGTACTTC
CDR3aa: CASSERRQGNIQYF

d_gene: -
j_gene: TRBJ2-2
v_gene: TRBV5-4
CDR3nt: TGTGCCAGCAGTTTCGCCGGGGAGCTGTTTTTT
CDR3aa: CASSFAGELFF

d_gene: -
j_gene: TRBJ2-5
v_gene: TRBV7-6
CDR3nt: TGTGCCAGCAGCTCAAGGAGCTACCAAGAGACCCAGTACTTC
CDR3aa: CASSSRSYQETQYF

d_gene: -
j_gene: TRBJ2-3
v_gene: TRBV9
CDR3nt: TGTGCCAGCAGGGGGGCAGACAGAGATACGCAGTATTTT
CDR3aa: CASRGADRDTQYF

d_gene: -
j_gene: TRBJ1-3
v_gene: TRBV29-1
CDR3nt: TGCAGCGTTGGCTCGAGCTCTGGAAACACCATATATTTT
CDR3aa: CSVGSSSGNTIYF